The 9 T cell receptor beta chains reported below all come from one sample, sequenced in a study of shared clonotypes between healthy human individuals. Profiled with immunoSEQ multiplex PCR; TCRdb holds only in-frame clones, not every one. The sample holds approximately 2,300,000 clones, about 90% seen once. The sample comprised naive CD4+ T cells from PBMCs. The sample's subset: CD45RA+ positively selected. The receptor source for this set is a man in his late teens or twenties in good health. Some clones in this sample may be carry-over from other donors' samples.

The chain recombines TRBV7-9 with TRBJ2-5; 9 bases line up with TRBD1. Looked up from germline, CDR1 is SEHNR and CDR2 is FQNEAQ (reference sequence). With 4 bases clipped from V and 4 bases from J, the junction kept 4 bases outside the gene matches. CDR3 size: 14 residues. CDR3 nucleotides: TGTGCCAGCAGCTCGACAGGGGGAGGAGAGACCCAGTACTTC. It specifies CASSSTGGGETQYF.

The chain links TRBV7-8 to TRBJ1-1; 7 nucleotides line up with TRBD1. J lost 5 bases, V lost 2 bases, and 8 bases had no gene match. This CDR3 spans 15 amino acids. CDR1 is SGHVS and CDR2 is FQNEAQ in the germline V gene. CDR3 sequence: CASSLNTGADTEAFF. The CDR3 nucleotides read TGTGCCAGCAGCTTAAACACAGGGGCAGATACTGAAGCTTTCTTT.

This clone was detected a few times. The rearrangement uses TRBV28 and TRBJ1-2; the D gene is possibly TRBD1 (5 bases). The CDR3 has 14 amino acids. V dropped 8 bases and J dropped 4 bases, with 17 bases sitting between them. CDR1 and CDR2 from the germline V gene are MDHEN and SYDVKM. CDR3 sequence reads: CASQTEVQGYGYTF. CDR3 nucleotides: TGTGCCAGCCAGACGGAGGTCCAGGGCTATGGCTACACCTTC.

The table lists this clone with a count of one. The V and J genes are TRBV18 and TRBJ1-1, with no clear D. Germline CDR1 reads KGHSH; CDR2 reads LQKENI. This CDR3 comprises 15 residues. Trimming took off 1 base at V and 3 bases at J, with 12 bases between the two ends. In DNA form, the CDR3 reads TGTGCCAGCTCACCACGAAACTGGTGGGACACTGAAGCTTTCTTT. This translates into CASSPRNWWDTEAFF. Variable domain in full (rest from reference TRBV18 and TRBJ1-1): NAGVMQNPRHLVRRRGQEARLRCSPMKGHSHVYWYRQLPEEGLKFMVYLQKENIIDESGMPKERFSAEFPKEGPSILRIQQVVRGDSAAYFCASSPRNWWDTEAFFGQGTRLTVV.

The V call is TRBV7-9, the J call TRBJ1-2; D gene uncertain. The CDR3 is made up of 13 amino acids. Looked up from germline, CDR1 is SEHNR and CDR2 is FQNEAQ (reference sequence). V was trimmed by 8 bases and J by 1 base, leaving 11 bases between them. CDR3 amino acids: CASGLNLNYGYTF. The CDR3 DNA follows: TGTGCCAGCGGACTAAACCTTAACTATGGCTACACCTTC. The full variable domain, in which reference TRBV7-9 and TRBJ1-2 provide the parts outside the CDR3, is DTGVSQNPRHKITKRGQNVTFRCDPISEHNRLYWYRQTLGQGPEFLTYFQNEAQLEKSRLLSDRFSAERPKGSFSTLEIQRTEQGDSAMYLCASGLNLNYGYTFGSGTRLTVV.

V is TRBV5-1 and J is TRBJ2-6; D gene unclear. The ends were cut back, 4 bases at V and 0 bases at J, with 14 bases in the middle. In germline, CDR1 is SGHRS, CDR2 YFSETQ. This CDR3 is built from 17 residues. The CDR3 DNA reads TGCGCCAGCAGCCCGAAGGGCCAAAGCTCTGGGGCCAACGTCCTGACTTTC. Translation: CASSPKGQSSGANVLTF.

A note on this clone: Other DNA sequences in this specimen translate into the identical CDR3. This chain links TRBV28 with TRBJ2-7, with TRBD1 as a possible D gene (6 bases). CDR1 and CDR2 from the germline V gene are MDHEN and SYDVKM. CDR3 length: 13 amino acids. With 5 bases removed from V and 2 bases from J, the gap between germline ends came to 10 bases. CDR3 DNA: TGTGCCAGCAGTCCTGGACAGACCTACGAGCAGTACTTC. Protein: CASSPGQTYEQYF. Combining the CDR3 with reference TRBV28 and TRBJ2-7 gives the whole variable domain DVKVTQSSRYLVKRTGEKVFLECVQDMDHENMFWYRQDPGLGLRLIYFSYDVKMKEKGDIPEGYSVSREKKERFSLILESASTNQTSMYLCASSPGQTYEQYFGPGTRLTVT.

J is TRBJ2-7 and V is TRBV28, with 7 bases aligning to TRBD2. V lost 5 bases, J lost 1 base, and 23 bases stayed unmatched. Germline V gives CDR1 MDHEN, CDR2 SYDVKM. The CDR3 is made up of 20 amino acids. The CDR3 DNA follows: TGTGCCAGCAGTCCGGTCCCTTGGGAGGGCCGGGGTCGTAGTTCCTACGAGCAGTACTTC. It translates to CASSPVPWEGRGRSSYEQYF. Full variable domain (outside the CDR3, taken from reference TRBV28 and TRBJ2-7): DVKVTQSSRYLVKRTGEKVFLECVQDMDHENMFWYRQDPGLGLRLIYFSYDVKMKEKGDIPEGYSVSREKKERFSLILESASTNQTSMYLCASSPVPWEGRGRSSYEQYFGPGTRLTVT.

This sequence joins TRBV28 and TRBJ2-7; D gene ambiguous. Germline CDR1 is MDHEN and CDR2 is SYDVKM. This CDR3 spans 12 amino acids. V was trimmed by 11 bases and J by 12 bases, leaving 23 bases between them. The CDR3 reads CAGVLGSGPLYF. In DNA, the CDR3 is TGTGCCGGCGTTTTGGGCTCCGGGCCTTTGTACTTC.